These 22 T cell receptor beta chains were sequenced from one sample in a study of T cell repertoires in cytomegalovirus infection. One entry per CDR3 protein, called by TCRdb with MiXCR from the reads. Of more than 150,000 distinct CDR3 sequences in the sample, roughly a quarter were seen once. Input material: PBMCs. All receptors come from a human donor in good health (CMV status not recorded). Some clones in this sample may be carry-over from other donors' samples.

This clonotype was seen a few times. This chain links TRBV6-2 or TRBV6-3 with TRBJ2-7; possibly TRBD1 or TRBD2 for D (5 bases each). The germline V gene encodes CDR1 MNHEY and CDR2 SVGEGT. The CDR3 loop spans 16 amino acids. Trimming took 6 bases from V and 3 from J, leaving 21 bases between them. The CDR3 sequence is CASSPLRDRSIYEQYF. The CDR3 DNA sequence: TGTGCCAGCAGCCCGCTCCGGGACCGATCAATCTACGAGCAGTACTTC.

The chain combines TRBV11-3 with TRBJ2-5; the D is unclear. Germline V gene lookup returns CDR1 SGHNT and CDR2 YENEEA. This CDR3 comprises 12 residues. The V gene lost 10 bases and the J gene lost 2 bases, with 11 bases spanning the gap. Here the CDR3 reads CATSGRQETQYF. The CDR3 region has the DNA TGTGCCACCAGTGGGCGGCAAGAGACCCAGTACTTC. Based on the CDR3 plus reference TRBV11-3 and TRBJ2-5, the full variable domain is EAGVVQSPRYKIIEKKQPVAFWCNPISGHNTLYWYLQNLGQGPELLIRYENEEAVDDSQLPKDRFSAERLKGVDSTLKIQPAELGDSAVYLCATSGRQETQYFGPGTRLLVL.

The chain combines TRBV20-1 with TRBJ2-1; 11 bases fit TRBD2. Losses at the gene ends were 4 bases for V and 2 bases for J; bases not matched to a gene: 4. The CDR3 totals 15 residues. The germline gives CDR1 DFQATT, CDR2 SNEGSKA (reference sequence). CDR3 in amino acids: CSATIAGGPYNEQFF. CDR3 DNA: TGCAGTGCTACCATAGCGGGAGGGCCCTACAATGAGCAGTTCTTC.

The sample holds a few counts of this clonotype. V is TRBV7-4 and J is TRBJ2-7; TRBD1 agrees at 12 bases. The CDR3 is 16 residues long. V gave up 5 bases and J gave up 7 bases; unmatched junction bases: 12. From germline, CDR1 is SGHVT and CDR2 SQSDAQ. This CDR3 is CASSPTPGQGALEQYF. For the CDR3, the DNA is TGTGCCAGCAGCCCCACCCCGGGACAGGGGGCGCTGGAGCAGTACTTC.

This clonotype has only a few counts. The chain has TRBV29-1 and TRBJ2-5; D ambiguous. Deletions cut 4 bases from V and 1 base from J, with 7 bases between. This CDR3 region has 12 residues. Germline V gene sequence: CDR1 SQVTM, CDR2 ANQGSEA. CDR3 coding DNA: TGCAGCGTTGCTAGTAGCCAAGAGACCCAGTACTTC. Protein sequence: CSVASSQETQYF.

This clonotype was observed a handful of times. The CDR3: CASVERGPGHQYEQYF. CDR3 nucleotides: TGTGCCAGCGTCGAGAGGGGGCCGGGACACCAATACGAGCAGTACTTC. The V call is TRBV6-2 or TRBV6-3, the J call TRBJ2-7, with 7 nucleotides matching TRBD1. J was trimmed by 4 bases and V by 8 bases; bases with no gene match: 17. Germline CDR1 is MNHEY and CDR2 is SVGEGT. The CDR3 is 16 residues long.

The chain employs TRBV11-2 and TRBJ2-5; weak D call: TRBD1 (6 bases). The V end lost 1 base, the J end lost 5 bases, and 11 bases lay between the germline ends. The CDR3 spans 14 residues. Germline V gene lookup returns CDR1 SGHAT and CDR2 FQNNGV. CDR3 coding DNA: TGTGCCAGCAGCTTAGCCCCCGACAGGGAGACCCAGTACTTC. Translation gives CASSLAPDRETQYF.

This clonotype was seen a handful of times. This rearrangement joins TRBV7-9 to TRBJ2-5; D not certain. The length of the CDR3 is 14 residues. Deletions cut 0 bases from V and 5 bases from J, with 10 bases between. Germline CDR1 and CDR2: SEHNR and FQNEAQ (reference sequence). As DNA, the CDR3 is TGTGCCAGCAGCTTAGCGCAAGGGTGGGAGACCCAGTACTTC. This translates into CASSLAQGWETQYF.

This clonotype occurred many times. The genes are TRBV7-2 and TRBJ1-2, with TRBD1 identical over 10 bases. Germline CDR1 and CDR2: SGHTA and FQGNSA. V dropped 0 bases and J dropped 1; count of bases not matched to a gene: 2. This CDR3 has 16 residues. The CDR3 loop reads CASSLAGTGVNYGYTF. The CDR3 DNA is TGTGCCAGCAGCTTAGCCGGGACAGGGGTTAACTATGGCTACACCTTC.

This clonotype was detected ten times or more. The rearrangement uses TRBV11-2 and TRBJ2-3; D not certain. With 0 bases removed from V and 2 bases from J, the gap between germline ends came to 9 bases. Germline CDR1 and CDR2: SGHAT and FQNNGV. The CDR3 totals 15 residues. The CDR3 DNA is TGTGCCAGCAGCTTAGATTGGGATTACACAGATACGCAGTATTTT. Amino acids: CASSLDWDYTDTQYF.

V gene TRBV30 combines with J gene TRBJ2-1; 7 nucleotides align to TRBD1. CDR3 size: 16 residues. Germline CDR1 is GTSNPN and CDR2 is SVGIG (reference sequence). J was trimmed by 0 bases and V by 8 bases; bases with no gene match: 13. The CDR3 DNA sequence: TGTGCCGGAAGACGGACAGGTACAAGCTCCTACAATGAGCAGTTCTTC. It is translated as CAGRRTGTSSYNEQFF.

This clonotype appeared a single time. This rearrangement joins TRBV15 to TRBJ2-3; D call uncertain. CDR3 length: 13 amino acids. The ends were cut back, 0 bases at V and 4 bases at J, with 5 bases in the middle. The V gene's germline CDR1 is LNHNV and CDR2 YYDKDF (reference sequence). The CDR3 region has the DNA TGTGCCACCAGCAGAGATCGCGCAGATACGCAGTATTTT. Amino acids: CATSRDRADTQYF.

The chain recombines TRBV7-3 with TRBJ1-2; D gene ambiguous. The germline V gene encodes CDR1 SGHTA and CDR2 FQGTGA. V was cut by 5 bases and J by 6 bases, with 13 bases left in between. The CDR3 loop spans 13 amino acids. CDR3 in amino acids: CASSARPGDGYTF. The CDR3 DNA reads TGTGCCAGCAGCGCACGACCCGGGGATGGCTACACCTTC.

The table lists this clonotype with a count of one. At one end, the junction sequence differs from germline, possibly due to a read error. CDR3 in DNA: TGTGTCAGCAGCTTAGAGCGGATGAACACTGAAGCTTTCTTT. Its protein is CVSSLERMNTEAFF. The chain joins TRBV7-2 to TRBJ1-1; D is unresolved. This CDR3 comprises 14 residues. From germline, CDR1 is SGHTA and CDR2 FQGNSA. Full variable domain (rest looked up from reference TRBV7-2 and TRBJ1-1): GAGVSQSPSNKVTEKGKDVELRCDPISGHTALYWYRQSLGQGLEFLIYFQGNSAPDKSGLPSDRFSAERTGGSVSTLTIQRTQQEDSAVYLCVSSLERMNTEAFFGQGTRLTVV.

This clonotype turned up a few times. The rearrangement joins TRBV20-1 to TRBJ1-2; D call uncertain. CDR1 and CDR2 from the germline V gene are DFQATT and SNEGSKA (reference sequence). The V gene lost 3 bases and the J gene lost 6 bases, with 8 bases spanning the gap. The CDR3 runs 11 residues. The CDR3 region has the DNA TGCAGTGCTAGTTCGGGTCATGGCTACACCTTC. Protein sequence: CSASSGHGYTF.

At least ten counts were recorded for this clonotype. This chain joins TRBV28 and TRBJ2-2, with TRBD2 as a possible D gene (5 bases). The germline V gene encodes CDR1 MDHEN and CDR2 SYDVKM. The germline V and J ends were trimmed by 4 bases and 2 bases, with 11 bases remaining between them. This CDR3 spans 15 amino acids. The CDR3 DNA reads as TGTGCCAGCAGTTCGTGGGGAGCCAACACCGGGGAGCTGTTTTTT. Amino acid sequence: CASSSWGANTGELFF.

This clonotype was seen a few times. This chain joins TRBV5-6 and TRBJ1-2, with unresolved D. The CDR3 runs to 15 residues. V dropped 2 bases and J dropped 4 bases, with 15 bases sitting between them. Germline CDR1 and CDR2: SGHDT and YYEEEE. CDR3 DNA sequence: TGTGCCAGCAGCTTTTTAGATGTCAGCACCTATGGCTACACCTTC. It translates to CASSFLDVSTYGYTF.

This clonotype was observed a handful of times. This chain links TRBV14 with TRBJ2-1; no reliable D call. CDR1 and CDR2 (germline): SGHDN, FVKESK. Trimming stripped 2 bases from V and 6 bases from J, with 17 bases between. There are 16 residues in the CDR3. For the CDR3, the DNA is TGTGCCAGCAGCCAACGGGTCAGGCAAGCTGGCAATGAGCAGTTCTTC. Protein sequence: CASSQRVRQAGNEQFF.

This clonotype was detected many times. The genes are TRBV7-2 and TRBJ2-5; 7 bases are shared with TRBD1. The V and J ends lost 4 bases and 5 bases, in that order; junction bases with no gene match: 4. This CDR3 region has 13 residues. Germline lookup yields CDR1 SGHTA and CDR2 FQGNSA. The chain's CDR3 is CASSWGQSETQYF. In DNA form, the CDR3 reads TGTGCCAGCAGCTGGGGACAGTCGGAGACCCAGTACTTC.

This clonotype was detected once. The chain carries TRBV28 and TRBJ2-7; the D gene could be TRBD1 or TRBD2 (6 bases each). Trimming pared 7 bases from V and 7 bases from J, leaving 17 bases between. Germline lookup yields CDR1 MDHEN and CDR2 SYDVKM. The CDR3 consists of 13 residues. The DNA of the CDR3 is TGTGCCAGCACCCCTGGGGGGCCGGGGGAGCAGTACTTC. It is translated as CASTPGGPGEQYF.

The J gene is TRBJ1-2, the V gene TRBV4-3; D is unresolved. The V and J ends lost 0 bases and 1 base respectively, with 18 bases between them. CDR3 size: 18 residues. CDR1 is LGHNA and CDR2 is YSLEER in the germline V gene. CDR3 sequence: CASSQDRVTTRNNYGYTF. The DNA of the CDR3 is TGCGCCAGCAGCCAAGATCGGGTGACTACTAGAAATAACTATGGCTACACCTTC.

This clonotype was detected many times. This sequence joins TRBV7-8 and TRBJ2-1; 7 bases map to TRBD1. With V trimmed by 5 bases and J by 4 bases, 14 bases remained unmatched. The germline V gene encodes CDR1 SGHVS and CDR2 FQNEAQ. The CDR3 loop spans 17 amino acids. CDR3 residues: CASSLSAWDSDYNEQFF. The CDR3 nucleotides read TGTGCCAGCAGCCTCTCCGCCTGGGACAGCGATTACAATGAGCAGTTCTTC.